This T cell receptor (beta chain) was obtained from a study of cytomegalovirus exposure and HLA in healthy donors. Study in general: Some 85 million unique TCRs, all from HLA-typed donors, were included in an early release of the data.

The PCR contained 60 Vbeta and 13 Jbeta primers. The table came from immunoSEQ multiplex PCR; TCRdb's copy has only in-frame clones and leaves some out. The sample carries 40,000 or so clones, about 90% recorded once. About this clone: Its antigen is not known.

This CDR3 is built from 18 residues. V shed 6 bases and J 6 bases; nucleotides not matched to a gene: 20. Germline assignment: CDR1 SNHLY and CDR2 FYNNEI. Study-level points and caveats: Cytomegalovirus association was assigned to some 160 TCR beta chains. Judged likely to be a sequencing artifact was a cluster of highly shared sequence variants.

The chain combines TRBV2 with TRBJ2-7, with 10 nucleotides matching TRBD2. The sequencing input was PBMCs. This TCR came from a woman aged 35 to 49 in good health and CMV-seropositive. The CDR3 DNA reads as TGTGCCAGCAGCAGGGTTTCCCCAAGGCTAGCGGGAGTAGCCGAGCAGTACTTC. Protein product: CASSRVSPRLAGVAEQYF.